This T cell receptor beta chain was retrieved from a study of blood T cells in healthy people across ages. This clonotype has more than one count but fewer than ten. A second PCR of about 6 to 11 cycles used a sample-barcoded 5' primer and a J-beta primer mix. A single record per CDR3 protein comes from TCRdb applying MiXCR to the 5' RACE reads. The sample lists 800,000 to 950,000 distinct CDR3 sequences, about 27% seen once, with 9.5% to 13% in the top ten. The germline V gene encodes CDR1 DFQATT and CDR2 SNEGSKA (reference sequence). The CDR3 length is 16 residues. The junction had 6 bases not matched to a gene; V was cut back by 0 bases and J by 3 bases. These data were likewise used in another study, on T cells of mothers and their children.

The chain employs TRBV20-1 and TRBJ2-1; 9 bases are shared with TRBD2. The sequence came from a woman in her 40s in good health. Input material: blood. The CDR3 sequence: CSARDRGGAYYNEQFF. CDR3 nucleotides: TGCAGTGCTAGAGATCGCGGGGGGGCTTACTACAATGAGCAGTTCTTC.